This record looks at one TCR beta chain sequence and its context. Its target is not known. Germline V gives CDR1 DFQATT, CDR2 SNEGSKA (reference sequence). The CDR3 runs to 15 residues. Losses at the gene ends were 3 bases for V and 4 bases for J; bases not matched to a gene: 11. The authors ran a second PCR of about 7 to 12 cycles using a sample-barcoded 5' primer and a J-beta primer mix. Each cDNA was tagged by a template-switch adaptor containing 12 random nucleotides. At least 2.5 million CDR3-containing paired-end reads were obtained per sample. MiXCR, run by TCRdb on the 5' RACE reads, gives a single entry per CDR3 protein. The data contain a few hundred thousand distinct CDR3 sequences, around 29% of them singletons. The data originate from a study of blood T cells in healthy people across ages. General study points: Shifts in expanded clonotypes may have been confounded by donor CMV status, which was unknown.

The source of this sequence is a woman aged 70-85 years in good health. Sequencing was performed on blood. This chain joins TRBV20-1 and TRBJ2-5, with TRBD2 matching over 7 bases. CDR3 in amino acids: CSARSPQRDVETQYF. CDR3 DNA sequence: TGCAGTGCTAGGTCTCCTCAGCGGGATGTAGAGACCCAGTACTTC.